This passage covers 6 T cell receptor beta chains from one sample sequenced in a study of T cells expressing NK-cell markers. Reprocessing the 5' RACE reads, TCRdb reports a single entry for every CDR3 protein and omits DNA. The listing contains fewer than 400,000 distinct CDR3 sequences. The source material was blood T cells: a sorted CD56 or NKG2C T cell subset, CD4+ or CD8+ T cells, or bulk PBMC T cells (not recorded which). Receptors were obtained from a man between 18 and 69 years old in good health.

The V call is TRBV5-1, the J call TRBJ1-2; TCRdb reports TRBD1, a call that lacks DNA to check it against. This CDR3 is built from 14 residues. Germline values: CDR1 SGHRS, CDR2 YFSETQ. This CDR3 is CASSLDRGLYGYTF.

J is TRBJ2-1 and V is TRBV19; TCRdb gives TRBD2 as the D gene, but with no DNA this cannot be confirmed. The germline V gene has CDR1 LNHDA and CDR2 SQIVND (reference sequence). This CDR3 has 16 residues. This chain's CDR3 is CASSIDNRLAANEQFF.

The chain joins TRBV6-2 or TRBV6-3 to TRBJ2-3; checking the TCRdb D call of TRBD2 is not possible without DNA. This CDR3 has 17 amino acids. Germline V gives CDR1 MNHEY, CDR2 SVGEGT. CDR3 sequence reads: CASSSPRTSGAADTQYF.

The genes are TRBV12-3 or TRBV12-4 and TRBJ2-6; the D call of TRBD1 rests on TCRdb alone, since no DNA is present to check it. The CDR3 length is 14 residues. CDR3 sequence: CASSLAPTGSVLTF.

The rearrangement uses TRBV5-1 and TRBJ1-1. The CDR3 has 13 residues. The germline CDR1 and CDR2 sequences are SGHRS and YFSETQ. The CDR3 loop is CASSWGRDSEAFF.

The chain links TRBV5-5 to TRBJ1-6. The CDR3 extends over 16 amino acids. Per the germline V gene, CDR1 is SGHKS and CDR2 is YYEKEE (reference sequence). The CDR3: CASTVTGDLYNSPLHF.